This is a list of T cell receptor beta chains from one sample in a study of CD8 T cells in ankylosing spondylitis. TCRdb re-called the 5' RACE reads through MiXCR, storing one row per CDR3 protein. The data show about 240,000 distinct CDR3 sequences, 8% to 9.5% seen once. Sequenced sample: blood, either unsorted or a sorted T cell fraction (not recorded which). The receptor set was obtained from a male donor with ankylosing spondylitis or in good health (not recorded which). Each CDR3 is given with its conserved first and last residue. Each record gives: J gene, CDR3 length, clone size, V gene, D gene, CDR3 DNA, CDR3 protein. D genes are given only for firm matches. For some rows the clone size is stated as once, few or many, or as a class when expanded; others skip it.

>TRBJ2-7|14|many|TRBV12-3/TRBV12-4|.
TGTGCCAGCAGCCCTGGGGGACTCTACTACGAGCAGTACTTC
CASSPGGLYYEQYF
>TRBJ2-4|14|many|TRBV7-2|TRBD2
TGTGCCAGCAGCTTAGTCCCAGCGGGGAGCATTCAGTACTTC
CASSLVPAGSIQYF
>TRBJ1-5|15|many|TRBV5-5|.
TGTGCCAGCAGCCCGGGGGGTGTCAGCAATCAGCCCCAGCATTTT
CASSPGGVSNQPQHF
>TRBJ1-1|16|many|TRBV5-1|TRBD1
TGCGCCAGCAGCTCCTACCGACAGGGGGGGAACACTGAAGCTTTCTTT
CASSSYRQGGNTEAFF
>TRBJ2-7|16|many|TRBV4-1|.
TGCGCCAGCAGCACTTACCTTCAGACAAGTTCCTACGAGCAGTACTTC
CASSTYLQTSSYEQYF
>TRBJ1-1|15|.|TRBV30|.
TGTGCCTGGAGTGCCCCCGCCGGGGCGCCCACTGAAGCTTTCTTT
CAWSAPAGAPTEAFF
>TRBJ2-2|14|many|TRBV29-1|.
TGCAGCGTTTTGGGGCGAGGGAACACCGGGGAGCTGTTTTTT
CSVLGRGNTGELFF
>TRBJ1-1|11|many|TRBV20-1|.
TGCAGTGCTAGAGTCGGGACTGAAGCTTTCTTT
CSARVGTEAFF
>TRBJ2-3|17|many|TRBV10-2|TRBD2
TGCGCCAGCAGTGAGTGGGGGCTAGCGGGAGGCACAGATACGCAGTATTTT
CASSEWGLAGGTDTQYF
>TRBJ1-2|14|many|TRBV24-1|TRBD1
TGTGCCACCAGCCCCGACAGGGTTCGATATGGCTACACCTTC
CATSPDRVRYGYTF